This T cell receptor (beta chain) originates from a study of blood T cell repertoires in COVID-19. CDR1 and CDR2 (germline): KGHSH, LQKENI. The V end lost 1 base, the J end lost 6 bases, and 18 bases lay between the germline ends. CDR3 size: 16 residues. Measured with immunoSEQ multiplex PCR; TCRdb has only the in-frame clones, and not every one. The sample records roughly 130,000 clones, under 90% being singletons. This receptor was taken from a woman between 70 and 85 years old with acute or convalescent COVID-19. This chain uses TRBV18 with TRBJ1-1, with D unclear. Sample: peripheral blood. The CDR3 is CASSPRRASQSAEAFF. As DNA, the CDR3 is TGTGCCAGCTCACCACGGCGGGCATCACAAAGCGCTGAAGCTTTCTTT.